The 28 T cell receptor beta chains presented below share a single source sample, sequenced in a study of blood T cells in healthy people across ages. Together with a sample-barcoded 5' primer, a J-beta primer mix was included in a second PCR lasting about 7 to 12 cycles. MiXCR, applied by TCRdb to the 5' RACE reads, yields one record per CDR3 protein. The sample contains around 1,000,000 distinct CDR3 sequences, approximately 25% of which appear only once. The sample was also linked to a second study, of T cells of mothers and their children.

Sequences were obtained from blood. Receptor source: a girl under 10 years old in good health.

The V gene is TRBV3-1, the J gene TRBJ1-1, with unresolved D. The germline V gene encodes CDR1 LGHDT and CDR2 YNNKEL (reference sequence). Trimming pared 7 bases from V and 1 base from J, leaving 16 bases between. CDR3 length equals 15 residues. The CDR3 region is CASTISRIRNTEAFF. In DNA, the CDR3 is TGTGCCAGCACCATCTCTCGAATCAGGAACACTGAAGCTTTCTTT.

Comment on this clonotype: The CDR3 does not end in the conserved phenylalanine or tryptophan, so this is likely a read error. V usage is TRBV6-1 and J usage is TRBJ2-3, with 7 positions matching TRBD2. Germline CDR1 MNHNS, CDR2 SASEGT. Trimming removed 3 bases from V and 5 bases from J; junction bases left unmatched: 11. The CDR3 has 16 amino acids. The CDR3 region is CASSDGGRWGGDTQYL. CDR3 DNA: TGTGCCAGCAGTGATGGTGGGAGATGGGGGGGAGATACGCAGTATTTA.

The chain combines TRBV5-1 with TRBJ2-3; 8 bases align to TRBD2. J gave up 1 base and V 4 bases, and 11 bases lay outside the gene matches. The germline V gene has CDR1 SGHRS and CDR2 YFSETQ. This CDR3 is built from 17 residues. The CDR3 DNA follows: TGCGCCAGCAGCCTCTATCCAAGCGGGAGCGGCACAGATACGCAGTATTTT. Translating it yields CASSLYPSGSGTDTQYF.

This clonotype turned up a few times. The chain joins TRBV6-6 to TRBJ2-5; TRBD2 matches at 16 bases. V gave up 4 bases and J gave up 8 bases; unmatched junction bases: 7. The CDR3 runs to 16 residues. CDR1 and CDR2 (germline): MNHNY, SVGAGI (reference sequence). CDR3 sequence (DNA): TGTGCCAGCAGTTCCGCCGGGACTAGCGGGAGGGGAACCCAGTACTTC. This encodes CASSSAGTSGRGTQYF.

The CDR3 spells CSVGDVRETQYF. CDR3 in DNA: TGCAGCGTTGGGGACGTCCGGGAGACCCAGTACTTC. This sequence joins TRBV29-1 and TRBJ2-5; the D gene could be TRBD1 or TRBD2 (5 bases each). Germline V lookup: CDR1 SQVTM, CDR2 ANQGSEA. The ends were cut back, 4 bases at V and 5 bases at J, with 11 bases in the middle. The CDR3 runs to 12 residues.

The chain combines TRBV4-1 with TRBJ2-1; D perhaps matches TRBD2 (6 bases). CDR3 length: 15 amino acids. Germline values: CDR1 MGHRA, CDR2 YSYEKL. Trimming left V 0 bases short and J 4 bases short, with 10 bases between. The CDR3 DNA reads TGCGCCAGCAGCCAAGATAGCGCGGGATACAATGAGCAGTTCTTC. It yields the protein CASSQDSAGYNEQFF.

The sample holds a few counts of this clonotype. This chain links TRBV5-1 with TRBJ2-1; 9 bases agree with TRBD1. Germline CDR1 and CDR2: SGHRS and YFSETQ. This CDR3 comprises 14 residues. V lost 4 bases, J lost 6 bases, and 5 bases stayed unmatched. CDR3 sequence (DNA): TGCGCCAGCAGCACCGGGACAGGGAGCAATGAGCAGTTCTTC. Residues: CASSTGTGSNEQFF. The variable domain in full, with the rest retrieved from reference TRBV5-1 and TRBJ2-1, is KAGVTQTPRYLIKTRGQQVTLSCSPISGHRSVSWYQQTPGQGLQFLFEYFSETQRNKGNFPGRFSGRQFSNSRSEMNVSTLELGDSALYLCASSTGTGSNEQFFGPGTRLTVL.

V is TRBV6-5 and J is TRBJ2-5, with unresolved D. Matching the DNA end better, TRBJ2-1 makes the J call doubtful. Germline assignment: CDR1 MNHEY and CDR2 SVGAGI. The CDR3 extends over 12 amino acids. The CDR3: CASSYSGDEQFF. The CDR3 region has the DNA TGTGCCAGCAGTTACTCAGGCGATGAGCAGTTCTTC.

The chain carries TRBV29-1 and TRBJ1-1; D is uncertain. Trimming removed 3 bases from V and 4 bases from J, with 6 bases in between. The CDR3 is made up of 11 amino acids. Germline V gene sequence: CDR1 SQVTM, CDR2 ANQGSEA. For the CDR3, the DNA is TGCAGCGTTGAGGAATTCACTGAAGCTTTCTTT. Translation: CSVEEFTEAFF.

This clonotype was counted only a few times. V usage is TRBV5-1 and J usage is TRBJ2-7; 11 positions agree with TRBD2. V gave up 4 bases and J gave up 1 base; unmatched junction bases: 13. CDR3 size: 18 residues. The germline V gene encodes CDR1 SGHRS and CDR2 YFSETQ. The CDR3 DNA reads TGCGCCAGCAGCCTACTAGCGGGAGATGGGACCTATTCCTACGAGCAGTACTTC. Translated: CASSLLAGDGTYSYEQYF.

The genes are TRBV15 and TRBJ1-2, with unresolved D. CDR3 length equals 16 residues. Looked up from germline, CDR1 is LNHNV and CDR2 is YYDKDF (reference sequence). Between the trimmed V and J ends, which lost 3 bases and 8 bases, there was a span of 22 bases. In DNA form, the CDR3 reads TGTGCCACCAGCAGGGGAGCGCACATTCAGACTAGGGGCTACACCTTC. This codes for CATSRGAHIQTRGYTF.

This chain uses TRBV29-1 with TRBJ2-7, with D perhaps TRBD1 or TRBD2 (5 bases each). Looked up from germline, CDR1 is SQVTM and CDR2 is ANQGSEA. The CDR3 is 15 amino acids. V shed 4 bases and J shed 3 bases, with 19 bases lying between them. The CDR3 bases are TGCAGCGTTGCGGGGACCGAGGGAACCGACTACGAGCAGTACTTC. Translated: CSVAGTEGTDYEQYF.

The CDR3 DNA reads TGTGCCAGCAGTGTCCGGAACAGTCCCTACGAGCAGTACTTC. Its protein product is CASSVRNSPYEQYF. The rearrangement joins TRBV2 to TRBJ2-7; no clear D gene. This CDR3 is 14 amino acids long. V lost 4 bases, J lost 2 bases, and 12 bases lay in between. Germline CDR1 is SNHLY and CDR2 is FYNNEI.

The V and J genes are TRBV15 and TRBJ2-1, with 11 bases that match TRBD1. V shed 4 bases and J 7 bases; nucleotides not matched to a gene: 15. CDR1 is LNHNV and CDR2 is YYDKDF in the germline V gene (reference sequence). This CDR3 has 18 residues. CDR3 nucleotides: TGTGCCACCAGCAAACCCTTATGGACAGGGGGCGCCGGGAATGAGCAGTTCTTC. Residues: CATSKPLWTGGAGNEQFF.

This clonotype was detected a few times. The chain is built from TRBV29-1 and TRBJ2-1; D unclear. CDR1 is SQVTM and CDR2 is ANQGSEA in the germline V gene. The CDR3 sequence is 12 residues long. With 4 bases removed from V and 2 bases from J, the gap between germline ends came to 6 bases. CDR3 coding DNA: TGCAGCGTTGTTGTGGCCTACAATGAGCAGTTCTTC. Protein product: CSVVVAYNEQFF.

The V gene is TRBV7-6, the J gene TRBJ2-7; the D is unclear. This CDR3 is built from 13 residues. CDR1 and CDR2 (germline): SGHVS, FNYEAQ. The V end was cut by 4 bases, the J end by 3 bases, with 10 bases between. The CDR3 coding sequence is TGTGCCAGCAGCTACGAGGAAAACTACGAGCAGTACTTC. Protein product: CASSYEENYEQYF.

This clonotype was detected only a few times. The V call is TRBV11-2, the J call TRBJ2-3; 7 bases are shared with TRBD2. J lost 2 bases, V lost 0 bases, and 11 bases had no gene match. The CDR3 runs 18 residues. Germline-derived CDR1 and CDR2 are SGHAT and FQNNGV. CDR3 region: CASSLDKYSAGDTDTQYF. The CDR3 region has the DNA TGTGCCAGCAGCTTAGATAAATATTCGGCGGGAGACACAGATACGCAGTATTTT.

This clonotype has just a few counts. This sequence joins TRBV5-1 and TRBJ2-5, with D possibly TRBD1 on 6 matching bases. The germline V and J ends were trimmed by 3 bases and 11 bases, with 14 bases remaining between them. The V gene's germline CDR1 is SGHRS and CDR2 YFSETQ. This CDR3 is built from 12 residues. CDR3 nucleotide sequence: TGCGCCAGCAGCTCGACCGGACAGAAGCAGTACTTC. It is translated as CASSSTGQKQYF.

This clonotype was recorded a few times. The CDR3 DNA reads TGTGCCAGCAGCCAGGGCGTCGGGGAGCTGTTTTTT. Translation gives CASSQGVGELFF. This chain uses TRBV9 with TRBJ2-2, with a possible D match to TRBD1 (5 bases). Per germline, CDR1 SGDLS and CDR2 YYNGEE. V dropped 4 bases and J dropped 7 bases, with 8 bases sitting between them. CDR3 length: 12 amino acids.

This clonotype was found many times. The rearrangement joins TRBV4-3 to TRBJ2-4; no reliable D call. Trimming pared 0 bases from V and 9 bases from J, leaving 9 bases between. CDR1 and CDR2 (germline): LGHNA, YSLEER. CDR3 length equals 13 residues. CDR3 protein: CASSQELRGIQYF. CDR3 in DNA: TGCGCCAGCAGCCAAGAGCTGAGAGGCATTCAGTACTTC.

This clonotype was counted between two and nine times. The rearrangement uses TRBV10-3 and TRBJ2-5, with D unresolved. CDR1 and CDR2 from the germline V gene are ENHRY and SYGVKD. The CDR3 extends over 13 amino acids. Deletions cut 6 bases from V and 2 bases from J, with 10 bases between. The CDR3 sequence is CAISPTDQETQYF. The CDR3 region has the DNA TGTGCCATCAGCCCGACGGATCAAGAGACCCAGTACTTC.

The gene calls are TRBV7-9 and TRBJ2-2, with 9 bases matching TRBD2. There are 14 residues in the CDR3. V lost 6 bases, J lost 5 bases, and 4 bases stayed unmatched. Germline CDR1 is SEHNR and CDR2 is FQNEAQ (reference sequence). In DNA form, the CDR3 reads TGTGCCAGCAGTTGGAGCGGGGGGACCGGGGAGCTGTTTTTT. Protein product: CASSWSGGTGELFF. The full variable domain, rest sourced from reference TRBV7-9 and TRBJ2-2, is DTGVSQNPRHKITKRGQNVTFRCDPISEHNRLYWYRQTLGQGPEFLTYFQNEAQLEKSRLLSDRFSAERPKGSFSTLEIQRTEQGDSAMYLCASSWSGGTGELFFGEGSRLTVL.

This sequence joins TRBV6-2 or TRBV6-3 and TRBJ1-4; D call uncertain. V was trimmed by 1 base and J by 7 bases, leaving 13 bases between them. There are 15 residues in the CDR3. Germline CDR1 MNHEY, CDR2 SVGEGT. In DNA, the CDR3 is TGTGCCAGCAGTTACTGGGATGCCGAGGGTGAAAAACTGTTTTTT. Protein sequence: CASSYWDAEGEKLFF.

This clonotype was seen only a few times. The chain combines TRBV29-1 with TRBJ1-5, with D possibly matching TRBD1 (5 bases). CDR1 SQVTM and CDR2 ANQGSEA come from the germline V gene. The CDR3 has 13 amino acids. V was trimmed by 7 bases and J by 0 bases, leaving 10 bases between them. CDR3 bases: TGCAGCGCCCTGGGGGATAGCAATCAGCCCCAGCATTTT. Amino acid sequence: CSALGDSNQPQHF.

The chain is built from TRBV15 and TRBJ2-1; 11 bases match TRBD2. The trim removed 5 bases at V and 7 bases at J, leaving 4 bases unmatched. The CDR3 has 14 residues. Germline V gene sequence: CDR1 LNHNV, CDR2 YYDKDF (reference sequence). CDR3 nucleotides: TGTGCCACCAGCCTTCGACTAGCGGGGAATGAGCAGTTCTTC. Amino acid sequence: CATSLRLAGNEQFF.

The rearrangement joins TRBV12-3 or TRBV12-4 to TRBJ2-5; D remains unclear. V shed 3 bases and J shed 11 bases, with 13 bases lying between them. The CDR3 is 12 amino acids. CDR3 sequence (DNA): TGTGCCAGCAGTTTTGGGCCCGCTAGACAGTACTTC. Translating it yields CASSFGPARQYF.

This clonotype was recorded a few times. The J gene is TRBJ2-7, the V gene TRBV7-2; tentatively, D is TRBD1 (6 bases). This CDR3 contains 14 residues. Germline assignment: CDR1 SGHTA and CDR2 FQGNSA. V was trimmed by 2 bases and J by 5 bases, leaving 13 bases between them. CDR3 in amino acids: CASSLQPTGNEQYF. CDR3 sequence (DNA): TGTGCCAGCAGCTTACAACCGACAGGCAACGAGCAGTACTTC.

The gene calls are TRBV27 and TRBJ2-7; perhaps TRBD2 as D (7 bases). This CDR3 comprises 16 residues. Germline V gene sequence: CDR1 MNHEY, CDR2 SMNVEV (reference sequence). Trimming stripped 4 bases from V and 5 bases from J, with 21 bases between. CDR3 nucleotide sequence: TGTGCCAGCAGTTCGTCCCTAGGGGGGGCGGCGGACGAGCAGTACTTC. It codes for CASSSSLGGAADEQYF.